Listed below are T cell receptor beta chains from one sample, sequenced in a study of identical twins. TCRdb itself ran the 5' RACE reads through MiXCR, one entry per CDR3 protein. The table has approximately 220,000 distinct CDR3 sequences, 7.5% seen once. The sample was also linked to a second study, of yellow fever vaccine responses in identical twins.

The specimen was memory (CD45RO+) T cells sorted from blood. Every receptor here comes from a woman younger than 35 in good health. CDR3s include the opening cysteine and the closing phenylalanine or tryptophan. The D gene is left open where the match is weak. Some rows have no size entry. The others give once, few or many, or a class for an expanded clone.

size,length,J,D,V,CDR3,DNA
many,14,TRBJ1-1,TRBD1,TRBV15,CATSRVGGPTEAFF,TGTGCCACCAGCAGAGTAGGGGGCCCCACTGAAGCTTTCTTT
few,14,TRBJ2-3,.,TRBV5-1,CASSPTGFQDTQYF,TGCGCCAGCAGCCCAACAGGGTTTCAAGATACGCAGTATTTT
.,14,TRBJ2-3,TRBD2,TRBV6-2/TRBV6-3,CASRTSGGEDTQYF,TGTGCCAGCAGAACTAGCGGGGGAGAGGATACGCAGTATTTT
few,12,TRBJ2-5,.,TRBV29-1,CSVEQVSETQYF,TGCAGCGTTGAACAGGTGTCGGAGACCCAGTACTTC
many,18,TRBJ2-2,.,TRBV4-3,CASSQDAAGRRNTGELFF,TGCGCCAGCAGCCAAGATGCGGCTGGGAGGCGTAACACCGGGGAGCTGTTTTTT
many,11,TRBJ2-7,.,TRBV7-2,CASSSAYEQYF,TGTGCCAGCAGCTCCGCCTACGAGCAGTACTTC
many,15,TRBJ1-1,.,TRBV4-1,CASSLNRDLNTEAFF,TGCGCCAGCAGCCTAAACAGGGACCTGAACACTGAAGCTTTCTTT
few,12,TRBJ1-1,.,TRBV7-9,CASSLAGREAFF,TGTGCCAGCAGCTTAGCGGGCCGTGAAGCTTTCTTT
.,14,TRBJ1-6,.,TRBV7-2,CASSSAGPYSPLHF,TGTGCCAGCAGTTCAGCCGGTCCTTATTCACCCCTCCACTTT
.,13,TRBJ2-7,TRBD2,TRBV7-6,CASSSGLAAEQYF,TGTGCCAGCAGCTCGGGACTAGCGGCCGAGCAGTACTTC
.,17,TRBJ2-3,.,TRBV4-3,CASSQEGPASSTDTQYF,TGCGCCAGCAGCCAGGAGGGCCCTGCTTCTAGCACAGATACGCAGTATTTT
many,15,TRBJ2-6,.,TRBV6-5,CASSYGVSGANVLTF,TGTGCCAGCAGTTACGGGGTCTCTGGGGCCAACGTCCTGACTTTC
many,15,TRBJ2-7,TRBD2,TRBV4-2,CASSQGGLADYEQYF,TGTGCCAGCAGCCAAGGAGGACTAGCTGATTACGAGCAGTACTTC
few,17,TRBJ2-7,.,TRBV12-3/TRBV12-4,CASSLGPSNRVNAEQYF,TGTGCCAGCAGTTTAGGCCCTTCCAACAGGGTTAATGCCGAGCAGTACTTC
few,16,TRBJ2-1,TRBD2,TRBV2,CASSGASGTKGDEQFF,TGTGCCAGCAGTGGGGCTAGCGGGACGAAGGGGGATGAGCAGTTCTTC
.,17,TRBJ1-1,.,TRBV6-2/TRBV6-3,CASNIIPGPRMNTEAFF,TGTGCCAGCAATATAATTCCGGGACCGAGAATGAACACTGAAGCTTTCTTT
many,16,TRBJ2-7,.,TRBV29-1,CSVEDQGLRGTDEQYF,TGCAGCGTTGAAGATCAGGGATTGAGGGGCACTGACGAGCAGTACTTC
many,18,TRBJ2-1,.,TRBV20-1,CSASRLFRGPSSYNEQFF,TGCAGTGCTAGTCGATTGTTTCGGGGCCCCAGCTCCTACAATGAGCAGTTCTTC
few,15,TRBJ1-5,.,TRBV5-1,CASSLSGVSNQPQHF,TGCGCCAGCAGCTTGTCGGGTGTAAGCAATCAGCCCCAGCATTTT